The 13 T cell receptor beta chains reported below all come from one sample, sequenced in a study of T cell responses to AZD1222 COVID-19 vaccine. Clones were sequenced by immunoSEQ multiplex PCR, and TCRdb holds only the in-frame ones, with some missing. The table includes more than 95,000 clones, about 89% detected once. This sample comprised peripheral blood, obtained on day 0 of AZD1222 vaccination. The receptors originated from an adult in good health.

The chain uses TRBV7-3 and TRBJ2-5, with 9 nucleotides matching TRBD2. The junction had 5 bases not matched to a gene; V was cut back by 5 bases and J by 7 bases. Germline loops: CDR1 SGHTA, CDR2 FQGTGA. The CDR3 is 13 residues long. The CDR3 loop reads CASSVAGEGTQYF. CDR3 bases: TGTGCCAGCAGCGTAGCGGGAGAGGGGACCCAGTACTTC.

The chain couples TRBV4-3 to TRBJ1-2, with TRBD1 matching 7 bases. The trim removed 0 bases at V and 1 base at J, leaving 8 bases unmatched. CDR1 and CDR2 from the germline V gene are LGHNA and YSLEER. CDR3 length equals 17 residues. CDR3 DNA sequence: TGCGCCAGCAGCCAAGATCTTGTGACAGGGCATAACTATGGCTACACCTTC. Translated: CASSQDLVTGHNYGYTF.

The chain employs TRBV2 and TRBJ2-2; D gene uncertain. Germline loops: CDR1 SNHLY, CDR2 FYNNEI. The V end lost 1 base, the J end lost 1 base, and 7 bases lay between the germline ends. There are 15 residues in the CDR3. CDR3 amino acids: CASSEEMGNTGELFF. The CDR3 DNA follows: TGTGCCAGCAGTGAAGAGATGGGGAACACCGGGGAGCTGTTTTTT.

This chain uses TRBV7-3 with TRBJ2-7, with a tentative D call TRBD2 (5 bases). The germline V gene encodes CDR1 SGHTA and CDR2 FQGTGA. The CDR3 loop spans 15 amino acids. V was cut by 5 bases and J by 1 base, with 15 bases left in between. The CDR3 loop is CASSLHAGVSYEQYF. In DNA form, the CDR3 reads TGTGCCAGCAGCCTTCACGCCGGGGTTTCCTACGAGCAGTACTTC. The full variable domain, in which reference TRBV7-3 and TRBJ2-7 provide the parts outside the CDR3, is GAGVSQTPSNKVTEKGKYVELRCDPISGHTALYWYRQSLGQGPEFLIYFQGTGAADDSGLPNDRFFAVRPEGSVSTLKIQRTERGDSAVYLCASSLHAGVSYEQYFGPGTRLTVT.

This clone has only a few counts. This chain joins TRBV4-1 and TRBJ2-2; D is unclear. V was trimmed by 0 bases and J by 9 bases, leaving 14 bases between them. This CDR3 is 15 amino acids long. The germline V gene has CDR1 MGHRA and CDR2 YSYEKL. This CDR3 is CASSQEGLGGRELFF. CDR3 sequence (DNA): TGCGCCAGCAGCCAAGAGGGTCTTGGCGGCCGGGAGCTGTTTTTT.

This clone has only a few counts. V and J are TRBV13 and TRBJ1-1, with 8 bases that match TRBD1. The V and J ends lost 4 bases and 4 bases, in that order; junction bases with no gene match: 8. This CDR3 is 15 amino acids long. CDR1 is PRHDT and CDR2 is FYEKMQ in the germline V gene (reference sequence). The CDR3 here is CASSSGEQGVTEAFF. CDR3 in DNA: TGTGCCAGCAGCTCGGGTGAACAGGGGGTCACTGAAGCTTTCTTT.

The J gene is TRBJ1-3, the V gene TRBV6-5, with D possibly matching TRBD1 (6 bases). Germline CDR1 reads MNHEY; CDR2 reads SVGAGI. CDR3 length: 16 residues. V dropped 4 bases and J dropped 4 bases, with 17 bases sitting between them. The CDR3 loop is CASSSLQGLRGNTIYF. In nucleotides, the CDR3 is TGTGCCAGCAGTTCCCTACAGGGCCTAAGAGGAAACACCATATATTTT.

This clone occurred once. The chain links TRBV6-5 to TRBJ2-1; 10 nucleotides match TRBD2. CDR1 MNHEY and CDR2 SVGAGI come from the germline V gene. V lost 6 bases and J lost 6; bases outside the gene matches: 8. This CDR3 contains 15 residues. CDR3 DNA sequence: TGTGCCAGCAGGAAAAGCGGGGGGGTAGGCAATGAGCAGTTCTTC. Translation: CASRKSGGVGNEQFF.

The chain couples TRBV6-5 to TRBJ1-4, with unresolved D. CDR3 length equals 14 residues. In germline, CDR1 is MNHEY, CDR2 SVGAGI. The ends were cut back, 6 bases at V and 5 bases at J, with 13 bases in the middle. CDR3 DNA: TGTGCCAGCAGCCTCATGCCGCACAATGAAAAACTGTTTTTT. Its protein is CASSLMPHNEKLFF.

This CDR3 reads CASLGPSRVEQYF. The CDR3 DNA sequence: TGTGCCTCCTTAGGGCCGAGCAGGGTCGAGCAGTACTTC. The V call is TRBV2, the J call TRBJ2-7; D may be TRBD1 (5 bases). Deletions cut 11 bases from V and 6 bases from J, with 20 bases between. CDR1 is SNHLY and CDR2 is FYNNEI in the germline V gene. The CDR3 extends over 13 amino acids.

The chain employs TRBV18 and TRBJ2-6; D is ambiguous. The CDR3 is 15 residues long. The V and J ends lost 2 bases and 3 bases respectively, with 8 bases between them. Germline CDR1 reads KGHSH; CDR2 reads LQKENI. The CDR3 DNA sequence: TGTGCCAGCTCACCAGGGGTCGTTGGGGCCAACGTCCTGACTTTC. This codes for CASSPGVVGANVLTF.

The V gene is TRBV6-2 or TRBV6-3, the J gene TRBJ1-5, with 8 bases aligning to TRBD1. V lost 5 bases, J lost 7 bases, and 7 bases stayed unmatched. The CDR3 extends over 14 amino acids. Germline V gene sequence: CDR1 MNHEY, CDR2 SVGEGT. The CDR3 spells CASSLDRVIQPQHF. DNA of the CDR3: TGTGCCAGCAGTCTGGACAGGGTCATCCAGCCCCAGCATTTT.

The J gene is TRBJ1-5, the V gene TRBV2, with D uncertain. CDR3 size: 13 residues. V gave up 5 bases and J gave up 6 bases, with 11 bases separating them. Germline CDR1 reads SNHLY; CDR2 reads FYNNEI. As DNA, the CDR3 is TGTGCCAGCAGTCGGGGAGGGTTTCAGCCCCAGCATTTT. Translated: CASSRGGFQPQHF.